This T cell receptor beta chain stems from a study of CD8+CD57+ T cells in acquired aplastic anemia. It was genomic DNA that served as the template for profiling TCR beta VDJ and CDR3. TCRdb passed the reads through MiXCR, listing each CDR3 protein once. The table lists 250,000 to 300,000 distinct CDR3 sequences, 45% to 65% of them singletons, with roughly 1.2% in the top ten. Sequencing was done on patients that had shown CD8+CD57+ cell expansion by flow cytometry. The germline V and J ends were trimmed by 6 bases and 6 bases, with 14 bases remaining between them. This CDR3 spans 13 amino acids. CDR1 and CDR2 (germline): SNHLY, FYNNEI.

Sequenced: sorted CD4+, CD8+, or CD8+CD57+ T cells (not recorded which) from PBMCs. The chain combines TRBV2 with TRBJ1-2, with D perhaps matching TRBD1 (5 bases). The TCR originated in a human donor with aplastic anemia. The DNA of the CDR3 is TGTGCCAGCAGGGGGACCCTGGGTGATGGCTACACCTTC. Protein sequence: CASRGTLGDGYTF.